A single sample is the source of the 26 T cell receptor beta chains below, sequenced in a study of blood T cell repertoires in COVID-19. Data came from immunoSEQ multiplex PCR; TCRdb stores just in-frame clones and leaves some out. The sample lists around 100,000 clones, approximately 89% occurring once. Specimen: peripheral blood. These receptors all stem from an elderly woman in a cohort sampled during active COVID-19.

The chain is built from TRBV20-1 and TRBJ2-1; D perhaps matches TRBD1 (5 bases). CDR3 size: 15 residues. V was cut by 3 bases and J by 5 bases, with 17 bases left in between. CDR1 and CDR2 from the germline V gene are DFQATT and SNEGSKA (reference sequence). The CDR3 spells CSASQTLVRDNEQFF. The DNA for the CDR3 is TGCAGTGCTAGTCAGACGCTAGTCAGGGACAATGAGCAGTTCTTC.

The chain is built from TRBV15 and TRBJ2-7; 7 bases match TRBD1. V was clipped by 3 bases and J by 3 bases; unmatched bases: 8. This CDR3 spans 15 amino acids. Germline loops: CDR1 LNHNV, CDR2 YYDKDF (reference sequence). CDR3 in amino acids: CATSSLKTGNYEQYF. DNA of the CDR3: TGTGCCACCAGCAGTTTAAAGACAGGGAACTACGAGCAGTACTTC.

V gene TRBV3-1 (or the pseudogene TRBV3-2) combines with J gene TRBJ2-2, with TRBD2 matching 11 bases. J gave up 0 bases and V 3 bases, and 6 bases lay outside the gene matches. The CDR3 is made up of 18 amino acids. Germline CDR1 LGHDT, CDR2 YNNKEL (reference sequence). CDR3 residues: CASSQASGGTANTGELFF. The CDR3 nucleotides read TGTGCCAGCAGCCAGGCTAGCGGGGGGACTGCGAACACCGGGGAGCTGTTTTTT.

V and J are TRBV28 and TRBJ1-4; D is possibly TRBD1 (5 bases). Germline V CDR1 and CDR2: MDHEN, SYDVKM. The CDR3 has 13 amino acids. Trimming left V 5 bases short and J 6 bases short, with 10 bases between. DNA for the CDR3: TGTGCCAGCAGTCGACAGCTCGATGAAAAACTGTTTTTT. As protein: CASSRQLDEKLFF.

This chain uses TRBV6-5 with TRBJ2-7; TRBD1 aligns across 8 bases. Trimming cost V 0 bases and J 3 bases; bases outside gene matches: 7. This CDR3 is built from 16 residues. Looked up from germline, CDR1 is MNHEY and CDR2 is SVGAGI. This chain's CDR3 is CASSYSIDRGGYEQYF. The CDR3 coding sequence is TGTGCCAGCAGTTACTCGATTGACAGGGGAGGCTACGAGCAGTACTTC.

This chain uses TRBV30 with TRBJ2-7; D gene uncertain. The germline V gene has CDR1 GTSNPN and CDR2 SVGIG (reference sequence). This CDR3 has 12 residues. Trimming took off 1 base at V and 2 bases at J, with 6 bases between the two ends. The CDR3 spells CAWSGVPYEQYF. The CDR3 coding sequence is TGTGCCTGGAGTGGAGTACCCTACGAGCAGTACTTC.

The rearrangement uses TRBV9 and TRBJ2-7, with TRBD2 identical over 10 bases. With 4 bases clipped from V and 2 bases from J, the junction kept 6 bases outside the gene matches. The CDR3 covers 15 residues. Germline V lookup: CDR1 SGDLS, CDR2 YYNGEE. The CDR3 coding sequence is TGTGCCAGCAGCCCACTAGCGGGAAAAACCTACGAGCAGTACTTC. Residues: CASSPLAGKTYEQYF.

The V gene is TRBV18, the J gene TRBJ1-1; no clear D gene. Trimming stripped 1 base from V and 5 bases from J, with 8 bases between. The CDR3 has 13 residues. Per the germline V gene, CDR1 is KGHSH and CDR2 is LQKENI. The CDR3: CASSPQGGTEAFF. In DNA form, the CDR3 reads TGTGCCAGCTCACCACAGGGAGGGACTGAAGCTTTCTTT.

J is TRBJ1-2 and V is TRBV4-1, with a weak D call TRBD1 (5 bases). The V end lost 3 bases, the J end lost 4 bases, and 15 bases lay between the germline ends. The CDR3 loop spans 15 amino acids. The germline V gene has CDR1 MGHRA and CDR2 YSYEKL. CDR3 region: CASSQSAGDFYGYTF. The CDR3 region has the DNA TGCGCCAGCAGCCAGTCGGCCGGGGACTTCTATGGCTACACCTTC.

This clone was seen only once. The V call is TRBV3-1 (or the pseudogene TRBV3-2), the J call TRBJ2-5; 10 bases are shared with TRBD2. The CDR3 loop spans 14 amino acids. The V gene's germline CDR1 is LGHDT and CDR2 YNNKEL (reference sequence). V trimming: 5 bases; J trimming: 4 bases; junction bases outside the gene matches: 4. The CDR3 protein is CASSASSGRETQYF. The CDR3 nucleotides are TGTGCCAGCAGCGCCTCTAGCGGGAGAGAGACCCAGTACTTC.

This clone is a singleton in its sample. The V gene is TRBV20-1, the J gene TRBJ2-1; D is possibly TRBD2 (5 bases). Germline V gene data show CDR1 as DFQATT and CDR2 as SNEGSKA (reference sequence). V dropped 7 bases and J dropped 4 bases, with 8 bases sitting between them. The length of the CDR3 is 11 residues. This chain's CDR3 is CSEEEYNEQFF. CDR3 in DNA: TGCAGTGAGGAGGAATACAATGAGCAGTTCTTC.

This chain uses TRBV11-2 with TRBJ1-1; D not certain. Trimming shortened V by 6 bases and J by 5 bases, and 10 bases separated the two germline ends. The CDR3 has 12 amino acids. CDR1 is SGHAT, CDR2 FQNNGV, per germline. For the CDR3, the DNA is TGTGCCAGCAGTTGGGCTCAAACTGAAGCTTTCTTT. Protein: CASSWAQTEAFF.

The chain carries TRBV24-1 and TRBJ1-4; 8 bases are shared with TRBD1. The germline CDR1 and CDR2 sequences are KGHDR and SFDVKD. This CDR3 spans 16 amino acids. V was pared by 3 bases and J by 7 bases, with 9 bases of the junction left unmatched. Here the CDR3 reads CATSDLGQGTSEKLFF. As DNA, the CDR3 is TGTGCCACCAGTGATCTCGGACAGGGAACGAGTGAAAAACTGTTTTTT.

Comment on this clone: The same CDR3 is also encoded by other DNA sequences in this sample. The genes are TRBV6-4 and TRBJ2-2; 7 positions agree with TRBD1. The germline V gene encodes CDR1 MRHNA and CDR2 SNTAGT. The length of the CDR3 is 15 residues. V shed 0 bases and J 2 bases; nucleotides not matched to a gene: 0. The CDR3 DNA is TGTGCCAGCAGTGACTCAGGGGGCAACACCGGGGAGCTGTTTTTT. Residues: CASSDSGGNTGELFF.

The gene calls are TRBV27 and TRBJ2-1; 7 nucleotides match TRBD2. The ends lost 7 bases at V and 8 bases at J; junction bases unmatched: 20. There are 17 residues in the CDR3. From germline, CDR1 is MNHEY and CDR2 SMNVEV (reference sequence). CDR3 coding DNA: TGTGCCAGCACCTCCCGAGGGGCGGGAGAGTACACGCATGAGCAGTTCTTC. It is translated as CASTSRGAGEYTHEQFF.

The chain recombines TRBV13 with TRBJ2-7, with TRBD1 identical over 9 bases. With V trimmed by 5 bases and J by 2 bases, 7 bases remained unmatched. Germline values: CDR1 PRHDT, CDR2 FYEKMQ (reference sequence). CDR3 length: 15 amino acids. CDR3 nucleotides: TGTGCCAGCAGCGAAGAATACAGGGGGCCCTACGAGCAGTACTTC. Translating it yields CASSEEYRGPYEQYF.

The chain joins TRBV12-3 or TRBV12-4 to TRBJ1-5, with 8 bases that match TRBD1. The length of the CDR3 is 13 residues. V was pared by 4 bases and J by 6 bases, with 2 bases of the junction left unmatched. The chain's CDR3 is CASSSGGGQPQHF. CDR3 DNA sequence: TGTGCCAGCAGTTCAGGGGGCGGTCAGCCCCAGCATTTT.

V usage is TRBV2 and J usage is TRBJ1-1; perhaps TRBD1 as D (6 bases). The CDR3 extends over 14 amino acids. From germline, CDR1 is SNHLY and CDR2 FYNNEI. V was trimmed by 7 bases and J by 1 base, leaving 13 bases between them. CDR3 nucleotide sequence: TGTGCCAGCATATCTGACAGGTCGAACACTGAAGCTTTCTTT. Its protein is CASISDRSNTEAFF.

This chain joins TRBV10-3 and TRBJ2-1, with D maybe TRBD2 (6 bases). The CDR3 is 13 residues long. The V and J ends lost 6 bases and 10 bases respectively, with 16 bases between them. Germline CDR1 is ENHRY and CDR2 is SYGVKD. Written as DNA, the CDR3 is TGTGCCATCAGGGACCGGCAGGAGGGAGAGCAGTTCTTC. Protein: CAIRDRQEGEQFF.

The V call is TRBV20-1, the J call TRBJ1-1; D may be TRBD1 (6 bases). Germline-derived CDR1 and CDR2 are DFQATT and SNEGSKA (reference sequence). This CDR3 spans 14 amino acids. The V end lost 3 bases, the J end lost 1 base, and 12 bases lay between the germline ends. The CDR3 DNA follows: TGCAGTGCTAGTCGTAGACAGGCGAACACTGAAGCTTTCTTT. This sequence encodes CSASRRQANTEAFF.

Only one count was recorded for this clone. The V and J genes are TRBV5-4 and TRBJ2-3, with 8 nucleotides matching TRBD2. The CDR3 is made up of 16 amino acids. Germline values: CDR1 SGHNT, CDR2 YYREEE (reference sequence). The J segment lost 0 bases and the V segment lost 0 bases, leaving 3 bases of the junction unmatched. For the CDR3, the DNA is TGTGCCAGCAGCTTGGGGGCTAGCGGGAGCACAGATACGCAGTATTTT. Translation gives CASSLGASGSTDTQYF.

The rearrangement uses TRBV7-8 and TRBJ2-3, with TRBD2 as a possible D gene (5 bases). Trimming left V 0 bases short and J 3 bases short, with 7 bases between. The CDR3 extends over 14 amino acids. From germline, CDR1 is SGHVS and CDR2 FQNEAQ. The CDR3 DNA follows: TGTGCCAGCAGCTTAGCGAGGGCAACAGATACGCAGTATTTT. This codes for CASSLARATDTQYF.

The chain combines TRBV7-2 with TRBJ1-3; maybe TRBD1 (6 bases). V lost 4 bases and J lost 8, with 15 bases in between. Germline loops: CDR1 SGHTA, CDR2 FQGNSA. This CDR3 is 14 amino acids long. CDR3 sequence: CASSSEGRGDTIYF. CDR3 bases: TGTGCCAGCAGCTCTGAAGGCAGGGGAGACACCATATATTTT.

The V gene is TRBV28, the J gene TRBJ2-3; maybe TRBD1 (5 bases). Trimming removed 6 bases at V and 0 bases at J, with 19 bases between. Germline lookup yields CDR1 MDHEN and CDR2 SYDVKM. The CDR3 has 17 residues. The CDR3: CASSQSPGRDSTDTQYF. CDR3 coding DNA: TGTGCCAGCAGCCAATCACCCGGCAGGGATAGCACAGATACGCAGTATTTT.

J is TRBJ1-3 and V is TRBV15; D unclear. Germline assignment: CDR1 LNHNV and CDR2 YYDKDF (reference sequence). The CDR3 totals 15 residues. The V end was cut by 1 base, the J end by 4 bases, with 11 bases between. The CDR3: CATSRVATPGNTIYF. CDR3 DNA: TGTGCCACCAGCAGAGTTGCCACACCCGGAAACACCATATATTTT. The whole variable domain, filled in from reference TRBV15 and TRBJ1-3, reads DAMVIQNPRYQVTQFGKPVTLSCSQTLNHNVMYWYQQKSSQAPKLLFHYYDKDFNNEADTPDNFQSRRPNTSFCFLDIRSPGLGDTAMYLCATSRVATPGNTIYFGEGSWLTVV.

This clone was found a few times. The chain uses TRBV11-2 and TRBJ1-2; D not resolved. V was trimmed by 5 bases and J by 6 bases, leaving 13 bases between them. The germline V gene encodes CDR1 SGHAT and CDR2 FQNNGV. The CDR3 is made up of 13 amino acids. CDR3 coding DNA: TGTGCCAGCAGCACCCTTTTCAGGAATGGCTACACCTTC. This codes for CASSTLFRNGYTF.